Reported below is one TCR beta chain. This clone was found a few times. The antigen it binds to is not known. No base quality information exists; no much larger clone differs at one position. V is pruned by 6 bases and J by 3 bases, leaving 5 bases of the junction without a gene match. As encoded in the germline V gene, CDR1 is KGHSH while CDR2 is LQKENI. The CDR3 sequence holds 17 residues, the cysteine and phenylalanine included. The retained sequence is limited to the CDR3, 51 bases, with the frame set at the first base. The record originates from a study of radiation and T cells in renal cell carcinoma (dated by TCRdb to about 2020). For context, the study as a whole: Samples came from a clinical trial, in which primary renal cell carcinomas received 15 Gy stereotactic body radiation therapy followed by nephrectomy 4 weeks later. A total of approximately 53 samples underwent TCR beta sequencing, made up of roughly 26 tumors and approximately 27 peripheral blood samples. A total of 4,016,671 unique CDR3 nucleotide sequences, encoding more than 2 million unique CDR3 amino acid sequences, were found across all 50 or so samples.

Study-wide conclusions, independent of this receptor: Tracking of blood repertoire dynamics stopped at roughly 4 weeks after treatment, with no follow-up past that point. Because the trial had a single-armed design, the trial could not examine how radiation dose or scheduling affected the TCR repertoire. In blood, the top tumor clonotypes increased between baseline and 2 weeks post-radiation and then shrank by 4 weeks, which suggests that tumor-resident clones expanded only transiently. Because pretreatment tumor biopsies were not available, the baseline intratumoral presence of clonotypes could not be determined.

TCR beta libraries were generated from genomic DNA with the immunoSEQ kit, following the manufacturer's recommendations. Library preparation used a first multiplex PCR with proprietary primers, then a second PCR adding unique barcodes, with bead cleanups after each round. Each sample batch included a kit-provided positive control reaction and a negative control reaction. The final libraries were assessed on an Agilent 4200 TapeStation D1000 ScreenTape, pooled by volume, and quantified by qPCR. Sequencing was performed on an Illumina NextSeq500 using a MidOutput 150-cycle cartridge, with 156 Read1 cycles, 15 Index1 cycles, and the kit custom primers. The pooled library was loaded at around 1.1 pM, and about 19% PhiX control was spiked in. In the paper's pipeline: Vendor-processed data were analyzed in R, and a clonotype was defined as all T cells sharing the same CDR3 nucleotide sequence. For clone abundance analyses, frequencies were normalized to the 10,000 most abundant clones in each sample. Public T cell clones, which averaged fewer than five per sample, were excluded before analysis. An abundance difference of at least 32-fold between compartments was the criterion for calling clonotypes tumor-enriched or baseline blood-enriched. A beta-binomial differential abundance model was used to identify clonotypes that were expanded or contracted between blood time points. Tumor-blood repertoire similarity was measured with the Baroni-Urbani and Buser coefficient, and groups were compared using two-tailed Wilcoxon tests in R. TCRdb provides this immuneACCESS table in a form limited to in-frame rearrangements. Some clones are lacking; in checked studies, under half of them reflect an unresolved V gene, and why the rest are absent is not known. Clone size and the V and J calls come from that table; the DNA yielded D and trimming. The sample yields about 120,000 clones; about 81% were counted once. The top ten clones comprise 5% to 6.5% of the sample.

The time point tag for this specimen amounts to: blood 2 weeks post-SBRT. The treatment or condition label here, explained by the study, means: 15 Gy SBRT to primary tumor, nephrectomy 4 weeks later. To follow tumor-enriched clonotypes, serial peripheral blood was collected from radiation-treated patients at baseline and at 2 weeks and 4 weeks after SBRT. Every patient's renal cell carcinoma showed clear cell pathology. The QIAamp DNA Blood Mini Kit (Qiagen) was used to prepare genomic DNA for TCR sequencing. The analyses included just those samples that passed every quality control check. Source: blood, taken from a patient whose treatment included radiotherapy and nephrectomy. The receptor was derived from a man aged 50 to 60 with renal cell carcinoma. Recombination connected TRBV18 to TRBJ2-2; 15 bases in the junction line up with TRBD2. The nucleotide sequence is TGTGCCAGCTCCCCGGGACTAGCGGGAGGAGACACCGGGGAGCTGTTTTTT. It translates as CASSPGLAGGDTGELFF.